A selection of T cell receptor beta chains follows, all from one sample in a study of blood T cell repertoires in COVID-19. Repertoires were generated with immunoSEQ multiplex PCR, while TCRdb's copy carries only in-frame clones and drops some. Of about 180,000 clones in the sample, around 86% are singletons; the top ten hold around 8.6%. The sample comprised PBMCs or T cells enriched from blood (not recorded which). Every receptor here comes from a woman between 25 and 40 years old who had recovered from COVID-19. Both conserved end residues are part of each CDR3. Fields, in order: D gene, V gene, clone size, J gene, CDR3 protein, CDR3 DNA. The D gene is left open where the match is weak. Not all rows give a size; the values are once, few, many and, for expanded clones, a class.

-	TRBV28	-	TRBJ2-7	CASSPPPWLEQYF	TGTGCCAGCAGTCCCCCGCCTTGGCTCGAGCAGTACTTC
-	TRBV2	once	TRBJ1-2	CASSEARRFYGYTF	TGTGCCAGCAGTGAAGCGCGGCGCTTCTATGGCTACACCTTC
TRBD1	TRBV19	many	TRBJ1-3	CASSIPGTVVTIYF	TGTGCCAGTAGTATCCCCGGGACAGTCGTCACCATATATTTT
-	TRBV13	-	TRBJ2-7	CASSRSSYEQYF	TGTGCCAGCAGCCGGAGCTCCTACGAGCAGTACTTC
TRBD1	TRBV7-6	-	TRBJ2-2	CASSLDILTGLANTGELFF	TGTGCCAGCAGCTTGGACATTTTGACAGGGCTCGCGAACACCGGGGAGCTGTTTTTT
-	TRBV19	once	TRBJ1-1	CASSQMNTEAFF	TGTGCCAGTAGCCAGATGAACACTGAAGCTTTCTTT
TRBD2	TRBV6-6	few	TRBJ2-1	CASSSRTSGRGDEQFF	TGTGCCAGCAGTTCCCGGACTAGCGGGAGGGGCGATGAGCAGTTCTTC
TRBD2	TRBV24-1	-	TRBJ2-2	CATSDWTSGKIYTGELFF	TGTGCCACCAGTGATTGGACTAGCGGGAAAATTTACACCGGGGAGCTGTTTTTT
-	TRBV7-8	-	TRBJ2-3	CASSVGPDTQYF	TGTGCCAGCAGCGTGGGGCCCGATACGCAGTATTTT
TRBD2	TRBV7-2	-	TRBJ2-7	CASSPFRTSDSYEQYF	TGTGCCAGCAGCCCATTCCGGACTAGCGACTCCTACGAGCAGTACTTC
-	TRBV28	-	TRBJ2-7	CASKSSYEQYF	TGTGCCAGTAAGAGCTCCTACGAGCAGTACTTC
TRBD2	TRBV20-1	-	TRBJ2-1	CSASSGSSEQFF	TGCAGTGCTAGTAGCGGGAGTAGTGAGCAGTTCTTC
TRBD2	TRBV7-3	-	TRBJ2-1	CASSLLAGGFNEQFF	TGTGCCAGCAGCTTACTAGCGGGAGGGTTCAATGAGCAGTTCTTC
TRBD1	TRBV28	-	TRBJ2-5	CASSLIFEQGFGKETQYF	TGTGCCAGCAGTTTAATTTTCGAACAGGGGTTCGGAAAGGAGACCCAGTACTTC
TRBD2	TRBV4-2	-	TRBJ2-4	CASSQGRLADIAKNIQYF	TGTGCCAGCAGCCAAGGGAGACTAGCGGATATAGCCAAAAACATTCAGTACTTC
TRBD1	TRBV28	-	TRBJ1-1	CASSFSAGQGVEAFF	TGTGCCAGCAGTTTTTCCGCGGGACAGGGAGTTGAAGCTTTCTTT
TRBD2	TRBV27	-	TRBJ2-1	CASSPPGLALFF	TGTGCCAGCTCACCTCCGGGACTAGCGCTGTTCTTC
TRBD1	TRBV5-5	-	TRBJ1-1	CASSYPDRAQAFF	TGTGCCAGCAGCTACCCCGACAGGGCGCAAGCTTTCTTT
TRBD1	TRBV28	-	TRBJ1-5	CASSSPGQGLGQPQHF	TGTGCCAGCAGTTCCCCGGGACAGGGGTTAGGTCAGCCCCAGCATTTT
TRBD1	TRBV2	-	TRBJ1-1	CASSESTRTGGGVTEAFF	TGTGCCAGCAGTGAGTCAACGAGGACAGGGGGTGGGGTCACTGAAGCTTTCTTT
TRBD1	TRBV24-1	-	TRBJ2-3	CATSVTGADDTQYF	TGTGCCACCAGTGTTACAGGGGCGGACGATACGCAGTATTTT
-	TRBV27	-	TRBJ1-2	CASSPPGLLYGYTF	TGTGCCAGCAGTCCCCCCGGTCTCCTCTATGGCTACACCTTC
TRBD2	TRBV12-3/TRBV12-4	-	TRBJ2-7	CASSLGGLGEQYF	TGTGCCAGCAGTTTGGGGGGGTTGGGCGAGCAGTACTTC
-	TRBV28	-	TRBJ2-2	CASSSTALNTGELFF	TGTGCCAGCAGTTCAACTGCCTTGAACACCGGGGAGCTGTTTTTT
-	TRBV25-1	-	TRBJ1-2	CASSEITLTGSNYGYTF	TGTGCCAGCAGTGAAATTACATTGACAGGTAGTAACTATGGCTACACCTTC
-	TRBV7-9	-	TRBJ2-2	CASSSIQGATGELFF	TGTGCCAGCAGCTCAATACAGGGTGCCACCGGGGAGCTGTTTTTT
TRBD1	TRBV20-1	-	TRBJ2-7	CSASWDSSSYEQYF	TGCAGTGCTAGTTGGGACAGCAGTTCCTACGAGCAGTACTTC
TRBD1	TRBV28	-	TRBJ2-3	CASSLLLTGGTDTQYF	TGTGCCAGCAGCTTACTTCTGACAGGGGGCACAGATACGCAGTATTTT